Included here is one T cell receptor (beta chain) sequence, with context. The germline gives CDR1 LNHDA, CDR2 SQIVND (reference sequence). The CDR3 is 16 residues long. The junction had 10 bases not matched to a gene; V was cut back by 5 bases and J by 6 bases. The data derive from a study of blood T cell repertoires in COVID-19. Study-level background: Some COVID-19 samples were acute and others convalescent; all came from the United States, Italy and Spain. T cells, B-cell-depleted T cells, or PBMCs supplied cDNA or gDNA.

Assay: immunoSEQ multiplex PCR; the TCRdb copy retains only in-frame clones and omits some. This table holds 250,000 or so clones, approximately 90% found once. The sequencing sample was made of PBMCs or T cells enriched from blood (not recorded which). The sequence was obtained from a woman in her twenties or thirties with acute COVID-19. The rearrangement links TRBV19 to TRBJ2-7; 13 bases agree with TRBD2. The CDR3 loop reads CASSALLAGGQSEQYF. In DNA, the CDR3 is TGTGCCAGTAGTGCCCTACTAGCGGGAGGGCAATCCGAGCAGTACTTC.